The sequence of this T cell receptor beta chain was determined in a study of human T cells and chemical hapten exposure. This clonotype has at least ten counts. Its antigen is unidentified. Time point of the sample: pre-sensitization, week 0. Treatment reported: therapeutic diphenylcyclopropenone sensitization with weekly scalp DPC. The starting material, unfractionated whole blood, was used for total RNA extraction. Suited to DPC and affected by alopecia, the donors ranged from 18 to 70 years old. Germline loops: CDR1 MNHEY, CDR2 SVGEGT. V lost 9 bases, J lost 1 base, and 9 bases lay in between. The CDR3 extends over 12 amino acids. The study's findings and limits: Sensitization with DPC brought no change to TCRs above 1 in 1000 in frequency. The donors suffered from alopecia, so their immune response may not match that of healthy people.

It was the library that attached unique molecular identifiers to individual cDNA molecules. Using its own MiXCR run on the RACE reads, TCRdb lists one record per CDR3 protein. The sample carries under 45,000 distinct CDR3 sequences, 10% recorded once. This receptor was identified in a man between 45 and 60 years old with alopecia areata. Some clones in this sample may be carry-over from other donors' samples. The J gene is TRBJ2-5, the V gene TRBV6-2 or TRBV6-3; D might be TRBD2 (5 bases). The sequencing used whole blood, collected in connection with sensitization to the hapten diphenylcyclopropenone (DPC). CDR3 in DNA: TGTGCCAGTTTGAGGGTCCAAGAGACCCAGTACTTC. It specifies CASLRVQETQYF.